The 7 T cell receptor beta chains in this list originate from one sample, sequenced in a study of blood T cell repertoires in COVID-19. TCRdb keeps only in-frame clones here, not all; method: immunoSEQ multiplex PCR. In the table there are about 94,000 clones, about 86% of which are singletons. Sequencing was carried out using peripheral blood. The receptor source for this set is a man in his sixties with acute or convalescent COVID-19.

The V gene is TRBV6-5, the J gene TRBJ2-7; D is perhaps TRBD1 (6 bases). The V end lost 6 bases, the J end lost 2 bases, and 8 bases lay between the germline ends. The CDR3 has 12 amino acids. CDR1 MNHEY and CDR2 SVGAGI come from the germline V gene. The CDR3 region has the DNA TGTGCCAGCAGGGGGGCAACCTACGAGCAGTACTTC. Protein sequence: CASRGATYEQYF.

The chain combines TRBV6-2 or TRBV6-3 with TRBJ1-1; 10 bases are a match to TRBD1. From germline, CDR1 is MNHEY and CDR2 SVGEGT. This CDR3 is 17 amino acids long. Trimming removed 4 bases from V and 2 bases from J; junction bases left unmatched: 10. The CDR3 coding sequence is TGTGCCAGCAGTTCAATTTTGGGACAGGGGATTAACACTGAAGCTTTCTTT. This gives the protein CASSSILGQGINTEAFF.

The J gene is TRBJ2-1, the V gene TRBV2, with 7 positions matching TRBD1. With 6 bases clipped from V and 3 bases from J, the junction kept 8 bases outside the gene matches. Germline loops: CDR1 SNHLY, CDR2 FYNNEI. The CDR3 is made up of 15 amino acids. The DNA for the CDR3 is TGTGCCAGCAGAGCCACAGGGGCCCTCTACAATGAGCAGTTCTTC. It translates to CASRATGALYNEQFF.

This clone showed up just a few times. This chain links TRBV7-8 with TRBJ2-2, with 9 bases lining up with TRBD1. This CDR3 has 18 amino acids. The V gene end was trimmed by 4 bases and the J gene end by 0 bases; junction bases not matched to a gene: 9. Germline V gene sequence: CDR1 SGHVS, CDR2 FQNEAQ. The CDR3 here is CASSSPLNRGPNTGELFF. CDR3 DNA: TGTGCCAGCAGCTCACCATTAAACAGGGGGCCGAACACCGGGGAGCTGTTTTTT.

V gene TRBV10-3 combines with J gene TRBJ1-1, with a weak D call TRBD1 (6 bases). Germline values: CDR1 ENHRY, CDR2 SYGVKD. This CDR3 contains 14 residues. Trimming took off 7 bases at V and 3 bases at J, with 15 bases between the two ends. CDR3 sequence (DNA): TGTGCCATCACCTCGCGGGGGCAGGACACTGAAGCTTTCTTT. It translates to CAITSRGQDTEAFF.

The rearrangement links TRBV5-1 to TRBJ1-2, with 7 bases fitting TRBD1. Germline V lookup: CDR1 SGHRS, CDR2 YFSETQ. CDR3 length equals 15 residues. Trimming cost V 0 bases and J 4 bases; bases outside gene matches: 6. CDR3 loop: CASSLETGEGYGYTF. The CDR3 nucleotides are TGCGCCAGCAGCTTGGAAACAGGGGAAGGCTATGGCTACACCTTC.

The rearrangement joins TRBV10-3 to TRBJ1-2, with D possibly matching TRBD1 (6 bases). The CDR3 length is 16 residues. The germline gives CDR1 ENHRY, CDR2 SYGVKD. V was pared by 0 bases and J by 3 bases, with 14 bases between. The CDR3 region has the DNA TGTGCCATCAGTGAGTCGACGGGGGGCGCGCACTATGGCTACACCTTC. It is translated as CAISESTGGAHYGYTF.